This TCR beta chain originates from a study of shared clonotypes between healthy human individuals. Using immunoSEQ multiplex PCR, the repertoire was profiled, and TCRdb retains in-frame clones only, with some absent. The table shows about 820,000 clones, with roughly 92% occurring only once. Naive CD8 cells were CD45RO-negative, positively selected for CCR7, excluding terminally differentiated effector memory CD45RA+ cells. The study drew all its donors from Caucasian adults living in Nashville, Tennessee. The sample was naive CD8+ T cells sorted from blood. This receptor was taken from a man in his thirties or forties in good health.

The CDR3 bases are TGCGCCAGCAGCTTGAGGGTGACTGGCGTAGAAGCTTTCTTT. Translated, it gives CASSLRVTGVEAFF. This chain uses TRBV5-1 with TRBJ1-1; the D is unclear. The V and J ends lost 1 base and 8 bases respectively, with 15 bases between them. Germline values: CDR1 SGHRS, CDR2 YFSETQ. The CDR3 loop spans 14 amino acids.